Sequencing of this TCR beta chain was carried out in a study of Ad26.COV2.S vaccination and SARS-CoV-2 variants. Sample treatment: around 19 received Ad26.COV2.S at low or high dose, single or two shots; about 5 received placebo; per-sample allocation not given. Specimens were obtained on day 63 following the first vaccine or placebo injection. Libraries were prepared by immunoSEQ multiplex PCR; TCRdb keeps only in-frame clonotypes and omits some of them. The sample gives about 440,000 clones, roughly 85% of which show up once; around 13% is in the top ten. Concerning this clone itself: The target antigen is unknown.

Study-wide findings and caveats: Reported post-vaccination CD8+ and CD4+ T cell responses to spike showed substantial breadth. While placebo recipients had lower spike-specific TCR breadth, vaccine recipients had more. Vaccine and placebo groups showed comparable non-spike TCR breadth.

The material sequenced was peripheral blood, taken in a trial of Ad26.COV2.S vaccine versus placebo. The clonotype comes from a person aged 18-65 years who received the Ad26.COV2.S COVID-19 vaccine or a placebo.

CDR3 region: CASSDVGNTGELFF. The CDR3 DNA reads as TGTGCCAGCAGTGACGTGGGCAACACCGGGGAGCTGTTTTTT. The chain joins TRBV2 to TRBJ2-2; D gene ambiguous. V was shortened by 3 bases and J by 2 bases, with 7 bases between the two germline ends. Germline CDR1 is SNHLY and CDR2 is FYNNEI. The length of the CDR3 is 14 residues.